The clone carrying this TCR beta chain was detected many times. The data belong to a study of T cell repertoires in cytomegalovirus infection. A single record per CDR3 protein comes from TCRdb applying MiXCR to the reads. This sample carries fewer than 550,000 distinct CDR3 sequences, about 10% of them seen once, and the ten largest clones take roughly a tenth. Germline CDR1 reads SGHVS; CDR2 reads FQNEAQ. Trimming removed 4 bases from V and 7 bases from J; junction bases left unmatched: 18. The CDR3 is 18 amino acids. The V gene is TRBV7-8, the J gene TRBJ2-5; 10 nucleotides match TRBD1. This TCR was sampled from a human donor in good health (CMV status not recorded). Some clones in this sample may be carry-over from other donors' samples. The source material was PBMCs. CDR3 residues: CASSSGQGFKSPGGTQYF. The CDR3 nucleotides read TGTGCCAGCAGCTCGGGACAGGGGTTTAAATCTCCGGGGGGGACCCAGTACTTC.